This T cell receptor beta chain emerged from a study of cytomegalovirus exposure and HLA in healthy donors. Amplification used 60 Vbeta primers and 13 Jbeta primers. Data came from immunoSEQ multiplex PCR; TCRdb stores just in-frame clones and leaves some out. Of fewer than 200,000 clones in the sample, 65% to 85% were seen once. This TCR came from a woman between 45 and 65 years old in good health and CMV-seropositive. The sequencing input was PBMCs.

The CDR3 DNA is TGTGCCAGCAGCCGGGAGGTGGGCGATCGTATGAGCTACACCTTC. Protein: CASSREVGDRMSYTF. V and J are TRBV7-3 and TRBJ1-2; no clear D. Trimming shortened V by 5 bases and J by 9 bases, and 22 bases separated the two germline ends. Per germline, CDR1 SGHTA and CDR2 FQGTGA. CDR3 size: 15 residues. Looking up the rest from reference TRBV7-3 and TRBJ1-2 gives the full variable domain: GAGVSQTPSNKVTEKGKYVELRCDPISGHTALYWYRQSLGQGPEFLIYFQGTGAADDSGLPNDRFFAVRPEGSVSTLKIQRTERGDSAVYLCASSREVGDRMSYTFGSGTRLTVV.